This record concerns one T cell receptor (beta chain) sequence. These data originate in a study of technical replicates of blood from several donors. Germline assignment: CDR1 SGHRS and CDR2 YFSETQ. This CDR3 comprises 16 residues. V shed 0 bases, J shed 0 bases, and the junction held 2 bases outside the gene matches. The data were produced by immunoSEQ multiplex PCR, yet TCRdb's version contains in-frame clones alone and is incomplete. The sample has under 90,000 clones, around 96% seen once. This chain joins TRBV5-1 and TRBJ2-1, with 8 bases identical to TRBD2. The origin of this receptor is a human donor in good health. The sample was T cells isolated from PBMCs. As DNA, the CDR3 is TGCGCCAGCAGCTTGGAGACTAGCGCCTCCTACAATGAGCAGTTCTTC. Translating gives CASSLETSASYNEQFF.